The 9 T cell receptor beta chains reported below all come from one sample, sequenced in a study of beta chain features in type 1 diabetes. The sequenced template was cDNA made from the entire isolated RNA. The protocol was immunoSEQ multiplex PCR, while the TCRdb copy is restricted to in-frame clones and leaves out a portion. The table has hundreds of thousands of clones, 15% seen once. The specimen was naive CD4+ T cells from blood. These receptors originate from a man between 18 and 29 years old in good health.

A few counts support this clone. The chain uses TRBV28 and TRBJ1-5, with TRBD1 matching 9 bases. The CDR3 runs to 16 residues. The junction had 14 bases not matched to a gene; V was cut back by 5 bases and J by 9 bases. Germline assignment: CDR1 MDHEN and CDR2 SYDVKM. The CDR3 loop reads CASSDPGTGSIRPQHF. DNA for the CDR3: TGTGCCAGCAGTGACCCCGGGACAGGGTCGATCAGGCCCCAGCATTTT.

V is TRBV18 and J is TRBJ2-3; 7 bases are shared with TRBD1. Germline V gene sequence: CDR1 KGHSH, CDR2 LQKENI. This CDR3 spans 16 amino acids. After removal of 2 bases from V and 1 base from J, the junction contained 6 bases not matched to a gene. CDR3 loop: CASSPVRDRRTDTQYF. In DNA, the CDR3 is TGTGCCAGCTCACCAGTCCGGGACAGACGCACAGATACGCAGTATTTT.

This chain links TRBV6-6 with TRBJ2-5; D is unclear. The ends were cut back, 0 bases at V and 5 bases at J, with 4 bases in the middle. Per the germline V gene, CDR1 is MNHNY and CDR2 is SVGAGI (reference sequence). CDR3 length equals 12 residues. As DNA, the CDR3 is TGTGCCAGCAGTTACTCTACTGAGACCCAGTACTTC. Translating it yields CASSYSTETQYF.

A note on this clone: The junction departs from germline at one end; a sequencing error may be responsible. The rearrangement uses TRBV29-1 and TRBJ2-1; D remains unclear. This CDR3 comprises 14 residues. Looked up from germline, CDR1 is SQVTM and CDR2 is ANQGSEA. Here the CDR3 reads CSVSPGSQANAQFF. The CDR3 bases are TGCAGCGTCAGCCCGGGTTCTCAAGCCAATGCGCAGTTCTTC.

This clone was seen a handful of times. The chain couples TRBV19 to TRBJ2-1; 11 positions agree with TRBD2. The CDR3 extends over 16 amino acids. The trim removed 4 bases at V and 5 bases at J, leaving 7 bases unmatched. Germline CDR1 is LNHDA and CDR2 is SQIVND (reference sequence). The CDR3 DNA sequence: TGTGCCAGTAGTAGTTCCGGACTAGCGGGCAACAATGAGCAGTTCTTC. Its protein is CASSSSGLAGNNEQFF.

This clone was observed a handful of times. The genes are TRBV14 and TRBJ2-3, with 7 bases matching TRBD1. The junction had 8 bases not matched to a gene; V was cut back by 1 base and J by 1 base. Per the germline V gene, CDR1 is SGHDN and CDR2 is FVKESK. The CDR3 totals 17 residues. The CDR3 loop is CASSQAGTALRTDTQYF. CDR3 sequence (DNA): TGTGCCAGCAGCCAAGCCGGGACAGCACTCCGCACAGATACGCAGTATTTT.

Turning to this clone: Given a much more abundant clone one base away, this may be a read error. This chain links TRBV9 with TRBJ1-1; D uncertain. The germline gives CDR1 SGDLS, CDR2 YYNGEE. The V gene lost 0 bases and the J gene lost 3 bases, with 6 bases spanning the gap. The CDR3 consists of 13 residues. The CDR3 spells CASSVGGYTEAFF. The DNA of the CDR3 is TGTGCCAGCAGCGTAGGAGGGTACACTGAAGCTTTCTTT.

This clone occurred a few times. CDR3 DNA sequence: TGTGCCAGCAGTTTGTCGGGAAGCTCCTACGAGCAGTACTTC. The encoded protein is CASSLSGSSYEQYF. This chain joins TRBV28 and TRBJ2-7; D might be TRBD2 (5 bases). V gave up 3 bases and J gave up 0 bases, with 9 bases separating them. The CDR3 is made up of 14 amino acids. Germline lookup yields CDR1 MDHEN and CDR2 SYDVKM.

The V and J genes are TRBV10-3 and TRBJ2-7; D gene uncertain. The CDR3 is 13 residues long. Germline values: CDR1 ENHRY, CDR2 SYGVKD. V gave up 4 bases and J gave up 7 bases, with 14 bases separating them. The CDR3 DNA reads TGTGCCATCAGTGCCTCGGACCTTGGGGAGCAGTACTTC. This codes for CAISASDLGEQYF.